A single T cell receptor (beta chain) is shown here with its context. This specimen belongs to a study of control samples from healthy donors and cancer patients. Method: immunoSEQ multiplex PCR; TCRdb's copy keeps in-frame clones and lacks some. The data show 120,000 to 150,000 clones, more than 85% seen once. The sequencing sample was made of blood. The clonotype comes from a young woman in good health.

The CDR3 loop is CASHTAVEAFF. The DNA of the CDR3 is TGTGCCAGTCATACAGCGGTTGAAGCTTTCTTT. This chain uses TRBV28 with TRBJ1-1, with no clear D. The germline V and J ends were trimmed by 9 bases and 7 bases, with 12 bases remaining between them. The germline V gene has CDR1 MDHEN and CDR2 SYDVKM. The CDR3 loop spans 11 amino acids.